These 14 T cell receptor beta chains share one sample of origin, sequenced in a study of early T cells in non-severe SARS-CoV-2 infection. TCRdb independently ran MiXCR on the 5' RACE reads; one entry per CDR3 protein. The sample yields tens of thousands of distinct CDR3 sequences, approximately 10% seen once. Material: whole blood. The receptors come from an adult who was a healthcare worker with PCR-confirmed SARS-CoV-2 infection or an uninfected control (not recorded which).

This clonotype was counted a few times. CDR3 loop: CASSQAQGSYEQYF. The CDR3 nucleotides read TGCGCCAGCAGCCAAGCGCAGGGGTCCTACGAGCAGTACTTC. The chain uses TRBV4-1 and TRBJ2-7; D might be TRBD1 (6 bases). Germline CDR1 MGHRA, CDR2 YSYEKL. Deletions cut 1 base from V and 1 base from J, with 8 bases between. CDR3 length equals 14 residues.

The V and J genes are TRBV5-1 and TRBJ1-6; D not certain. Trimming shortened V by 2 bases and J by 0 bases, and 6 bases separated the two germline ends. CDR1 is SGHRS and CDR2 is YFSETQ in the germline V gene. The CDR3 is 15 amino acids. This CDR3 reads CASSFESSYNSPLHF. In nucleotides, the CDR3 is TGCGCCAGCAGCTTTGAGAGCTCCTATAATTCACCCCTCCACTTT.

CDR3 sequence: CATSSRVVNTEAFF. The CDR3 coding sequence is TGTGCCACCAGCAGCAGGGTGGTGAACACTGAAGCTTTCTTT. The rearrangement joins TRBV15 to TRBJ1-1; TRBD1 is a possible D gene (5 bases). This CDR3 is 14 amino acids long. Trimming left V 3 bases short and J 0 bases short, with 8 bases between. Germline assignment: CDR1 LNHNV and CDR2 YYDKDF (reference sequence).

This clonotype appeared many times. The chain couples TRBV9 to TRBJ2-3; the D gene is possibly TRBD2 (5 bases). V dropped 4 bases and J dropped 0 bases, with 12 bases sitting between them. Germline V gives CDR1 SGDLS, CDR2 YYNGEE. The CDR3 runs 15 residues. This CDR3 is CASSPEVYSTDTQYF. CDR3 coding DNA: TGTGCCAGCAGCCCGGAGGTCTACAGCACAGATACGCAGTATTTT.

This clonotype has more than one count but fewer than ten. This chain uses TRBV7-6 with TRBJ2-5; the D is unclear. The CDR3 spans 13 residues. Germline loops: CDR1 SGHVS, CDR2 FNYEAQ. V shed 2 bases and J shed 4 bases, with 8 bases lying between them. The DNA of the CDR3 is TGTGCCAGCAGCTTATTCTGGGGAGAGACCCAGTACTTC. Residues: CASSLFWGETQYF.

This clonotype has ten or more counts. The rearrangement uses TRBV4-1 and TRBJ1-5, with TRBD1 as a possible D gene (6 bases). Trimming removed 5 bases at V and 6 bases at J, with 14 bases between. Germline V gene sequence: CDR1 MGHRA, CDR2 YSYEKL. There are 14 residues in the CDR3. The DNA of the CDR3 is TGCGCCAGCAGCTTCACAGGGTTGGGTCAGCCCCAGCATTTT. Encoded protein: CASSFTGLGQPQHF.

The chain has TRBV6-2 or TRBV6-3 and TRBJ2-3, with D perhaps assigned TRBD1 or TRBD2 (5 bases each). The CDR3 loop spans 14 amino acids. Per the germline V gene, CDR1 is MNHEY and CDR2 is SVGEGT. V was shortened by 6 bases and J by 2 bases, with 12 bases between the two germline ends. CDR3 region: CASRGVGNTDTQYF. CDR3 DNA: TGTGCCAGCAGGGGGGTAGGAAACACAGATACGCAGTATTTT.

This clonotype appeared a few times. J is TRBJ2-4 and V is TRBV3-1, with 8 bases matching TRBD1. The V segment lost 4 bases and the J segment 3 bases; nucleotides outside the gene matches: 2. This CDR3 is 14 amino acids long. The V gene's germline CDR1 is LGHDT and CDR2 YNNKEL (reference sequence). The CDR3 region has the DNA TGTGCCAGCAGCCCTGGGACAGGCAAAAACATTCAGTACTTC. The encoded protein is CASSPGTGKNIQYF.

This clonotype has ten or more counts. The J gene is TRBJ2-1, the V gene TRBV4-2, with 11 bases matching TRBD2. The CDR3 sequence is 17 residues long. The junction had 7 bases not matched to a gene; V was cut back by 2 bases and J by 4 bases. Germline loops: CDR1 LGHNA, CDR2 YNFKEQ. CDR3 DNA sequence: TGTGCCAGCAGCCAATATATAGCGGGGGGGAAGTACAATGAGCAGTTCTTC. This codes for CASSQYIAGGKYNEQFF.

A few counts support this clonotype. This sequence joins TRBV12-3 or TRBV12-4 and TRBJ2-7; 8 bases map to TRBD2. The CDR3 is 17 amino acids. With 3 bases clipped from V and 2 bases from J, the junction kept 12 bases outside the gene matches. CDR3 bases: TGTGCCAGCAGTTTCGGACTAGGCGGGGGGTTGGCCTACGAGCAGTACTTC. It encodes CASSFGLGGGLAYEQYF.

This clonotype was counted many times. V is TRBV3-1 and J is TRBJ1-1; D is unclear. V lost 4 bases to trimming and J lost 12 bases, with 15 bases between them. From germline, CDR1 is LGHDT and CDR2 YNNKEL (reference sequence). The CDR3 consists of 12 residues. For the CDR3, the DNA is TGTGCCAGCAGCCGGTCGGCGTTGCGGACTTTCTTT. Protein sequence: CASSRSALRTFF. The full variable domain, in which reference TRBV3-1 and TRBJ1-1 provide the parts outside the CDR3, is DTAVSQTPKYLVTQMGNDKSIKCEQNLGHDTMYWYKQDSKKFLKIMFSYNNKELIINETVPNRFSPKSPDKAHLNLHINSLELGDSAVYFCASSRSALRTFFGQGTRLTVV.

A few counts support this clonotype. V usage is TRBV5-1 and J usage is TRBJ2-3, with 7 positions matching TRBD1. Germline V gene data show CDR1 as SGHRS and CDR2 as YFSETQ. V lost 2 bases, J lost 0 bases, and 3 bases stayed unmatched. CDR3 size: 15 residues. The CDR3 loop reads CASSFQGVSTDTQYF. CDR3 nucleotides: TGCGCCAGCAGCTTCCAGGGGGTTAGCACAGATACGCAGTATTTT.

This clonotype was seen more than once but under ten times. The chain combines TRBV13 with TRBJ2-5; D not resolved. This CDR3 comprises 14 residues. The V gene lost 2 bases and the J gene lost 4 bases, with 11 bases spanning the gap. Germline values: CDR1 PRHDT, CDR2 FYEKMQ (reference sequence). The CDR3: CASSLSPMGETQYF. CDR3 sequence (DNA): TGTGCCAGCAGCTTATCCCCCATGGGAGAGACCCAGTACTTC.

This clonotype has a count of ten or more. The chain joins TRBV3-1 to TRBJ2-7, with D maybe TRBD2 (6 bases). The CDR3 covers 15 residues. V was pared by 0 bases and J by 3 bases, with 12 bases between. CDR1 and CDR2 (germline): LGHDT, YNNKEL (reference sequence). The CDR3, as DNA: TGTGCCAGCAGCCAAGATGACAAGGAGGGCTACGAGCAGTACTTC. Protein sequence: CASSQDDKEGYEQYF.